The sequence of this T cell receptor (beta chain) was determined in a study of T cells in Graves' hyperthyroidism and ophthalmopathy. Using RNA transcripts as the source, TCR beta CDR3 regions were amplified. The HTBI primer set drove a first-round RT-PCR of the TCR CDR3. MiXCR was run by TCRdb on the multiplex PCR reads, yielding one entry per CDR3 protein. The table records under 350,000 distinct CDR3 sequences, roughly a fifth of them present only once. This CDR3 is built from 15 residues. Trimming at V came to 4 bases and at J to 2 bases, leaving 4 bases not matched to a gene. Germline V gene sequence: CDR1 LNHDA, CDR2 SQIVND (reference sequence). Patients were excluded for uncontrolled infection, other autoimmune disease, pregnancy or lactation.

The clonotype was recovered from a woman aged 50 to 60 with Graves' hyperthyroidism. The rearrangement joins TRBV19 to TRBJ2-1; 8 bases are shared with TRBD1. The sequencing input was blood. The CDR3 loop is CASSTRTGTYNEQFF. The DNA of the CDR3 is TGTGCCAGTAGTACCCGGACAGGGACCTACAATGAGCAGTTCTTC.